A single sample is the source of the 26 T cell receptor beta chains below, sequenced in a study of CD8+ T cells in alopecia areata (dated by TCRdb to between 2018 and 2020). Library preparation employed the immunoSEQ multiplex PCR assay. RNA was extracted from all samples and reverse transcribed into cDNA as template for TCR sequencing. Sourced from immuneACCESS, this table was stored by TCRdb with only in-frame sequences that have V and J called. A share of the clones is absent; for the studies checked, an unresolved V gene accounts for under half, and the remainder has no known explanation. This sample is represented by tens of thousands of clones; just over 70% of them were singletons. About 18% of the sample is held by the ten biggest clonotypes. In the paper's terms, the treatment or condition label means: oral pan-JAK inhibitor, 5-10 mg twice daily. This sample comprised CD8+ T cells sorted from blood, obtained at approximately week 44, from a patient treated with tofacitinib. The receptors derive from a human donor with alopecia areata.

The genes are TRBV10-2 and TRBJ1-5; D is possibly TRBD1 (5 bases). This CDR3 contains 14 residues. V lost 2 bases, J lost 7 bases, and 12 bases lay in between. Germline V CDR1 and CDR2: WSHSY, SAAADI. The CDR3 region is CASSETGSGQPQHF. The CDR3 DNA is TGCGCCAGCAGTGAGACAGGCTCCGGGCAGCCCCAGCATTTT.

The chain joins TRBV27 to TRBJ2-7; TRBD1 matches at 7 bases. Germline CDR1 MNHEY, CDR2 SMNVEV (reference sequence). V lost 5 bases to trimming and J lost 5 bases; unmatched junction nucleotides: 6. The length of the CDR3 is 13 residues. Here the CDR3 reads CASSRQGIHEQYF. In nucleotides, the CDR3 is TGTGCCAGCAGTCGACAGGGTATCCACGAGCAGTACTTC.

The chain links TRBV7-8 to TRBJ2-7; D perhaps matches TRBD1 (5 bases). Deletions cut 5 bases from V and 3 bases from J, with 8 bases between. The CDR3 is 12 amino acids. From germline, CDR1 is SGHVS and CDR2 FQNEAQ. The CDR3 spells CASSEQDYEQYF. The CDR3 nucleotides are TGTGCCAGCAGCGAACAGGACTACGAGCAGTACTTC.

This clone was detected only a few times. The CDR3 is CASSSSRYF. The CDR3 bases are TGTGCCAGCAGCTCTAGCCGGTACTTC. This chain joins TRBV7-2 and TRBJ2-4; TRBD2 is a possible D gene (5 bases). The CDR3 has 9 amino acids. V was trimmed by 4 bases and J by 15 bases, leaving 7 bases between them. In germline, CDR1 is SGHTA, CDR2 FQGNSA.

In this sample, this clone turned up a few times. This chain connects TRBV30 to TRBJ1-1, with D perhaps matching TRBD1 (5 bases). CDR1 and CDR2 (germline): GTSNPN, SVGIG (reference sequence). The CDR3 is 14 residues long. V was trimmed by 2 bases and J by 2 bases, leaving 12 bases between them. CDR3 sequence reads: CAWSSGAANTEAFF. The CDR3, as DNA: TGTGCCTGGAGTTCTGGGGCAGCCAACACTGAAGCTTTCTTT.

CDR3: CASGFGITGTQYF. CDR3 sequence (DNA): TGTGCCAGCGGCTTTGGTATAACGGGGACCCAGTACTTC. The chain carries TRBV6-5 and TRBJ2-5; D is uncertain. V was trimmed by 8 bases and J by 7 bases, leaving 17 bases between them. The CDR3 consists of 13 residues. CDR1 and CDR2 from the germline V gene are MNHEY and SVGAGI.

CDR3 loop: CASSESASGDTDTQYF. The CDR3 nucleotides read TGCGCCAGCAGTGAGTCCGCTAGCGGGGATACAGATACGCAGTATTTT. The chain recombines TRBV10-1 with TRBJ2-3; TRBD2 matches 9 bases. The ends lost 0 bases at V and 3 bases at J; junction bases unmatched: 4. In germline, CDR1 is WNHNN, CDR2 SYGVQD (reference sequence). The CDR3 extends over 16 amino acids.

The chain couples TRBV19 to TRBJ1-5; 8 bases map to TRBD1. This CDR3 spans 14 amino acids. In germline, CDR1 is LNHDA, CDR2 SQIVND (reference sequence). The ends lost 6 bases at V and 7 bases at J; junction bases unmatched: 8. For the CDR3, the DNA is TGTGCCAGTAGACTCGGACAGGGTCCGCAGCCCCAGCATTTT. Translated, it gives CASRLGQGPQPQHF.

The genes are TRBV5-8 and TRBJ2-1, with D unclear. This CDR3 is built from 12 residues. CDR1 is SGHTS and CDR2 is YDEGEE in the germline V gene. The V and J ends lost 4 bases and 14 bases respectively, with 16 bases between them. The CDR3 DNA follows: TGTGCCAGCAGCCCTACAAACTGGGTGGAGTTCTTC. It codes for CASSPTNWVEFF.

The V call is TRBV7-7, the J call TRBJ2-2, with D perhaps matching TRBD2 (6 bases). The CDR3 sequence is 17 residues long. Looked up from germline, CDR1 is SSHAT and CDR2 is FNYEAQ (reference sequence). V gave up 2 bases and J gave up 3 bases, with 16 bases separating them. The CDR3 here is CASSLYPVGGDTGELFF. Written as DNA, the CDR3 is TGTGCCAGCAGCTTATACCCAGTCGGGGGAGACACCGGGGAGCTGTTTTTT.

The chain has TRBV4-3 and TRBJ1-2, with a tentative D call TRBD1 (5 bases). Trimming took off 0 bases at V and 0 bases at J, with 8 bases between the two ends. The CDR3 consists of 15 residues. CDR1 and CDR2 from the germline V gene are LGHNA and YSLEER. The CDR3 sequence: CASSQDAGSNYGYTF. DNA of the CDR3: TGCGCCAGCAGCCAAGATGCAGGGTCTAACTATGGCTACACCTTC.

The rearrangement links TRBV29-1 to TRBJ1-1; D gene unclear. Germline-derived CDR1 and CDR2 are SQVTM and ANQGSEA. The CDR3 contains 11 residues. Trimming pared 5 bases from V and 4 bases from J, leaving 8 bases between. For the CDR3, the DNA is TGCAGCGTTCCCATAAGCACTGAAGCTTTCTTT. Amino acids: CSVPISTEAFF.

The chain recombines TRBV10-2 with TRBJ2-1; 7 bases map to TRBD1. From germline, CDR1 is WSHSY and CDR2 SAAADI. V trimming: 3 bases; J trimming: 6 bases; junction bases outside the gene matches: 11. The CDR3 has 16 residues. The CDR3 nucleotides read TGCGCCAGCAGTGACACCCCACTACAGGGGTTCAATGAGCAGTTCTTC. It specifies CASSDTPLQGFNEQFF.

The V gene is TRBV11-2, the J gene TRBJ2-7; D gene ambiguous. CDR1 SGHAT and CDR2 FQNNGV come from the germline V gene. This CDR3 contains 12 residues. Trimming removed 2 bases from V and 5 bases from J, with 7 bases in between. DNA of the CDR3: TGTGCCAGCAGCTTAAGGCAGAACGAGCAGTACTTC. This translates into CASSLRQNEQYF.

Here the CDR3 DNA reads TGTGCCAGCAGCTCCGGACTAGCGGGGTTACCTGGAGATACGCAGTATTTT. Translating it yields CASSSGLAGLPGDTQYF. The chain is built from TRBV7-9 and TRBJ2-3, with TRBD2 matching 12 bases. The CDR3 has 17 amino acids. Germline V lookup: CDR1 SEHNR, CDR2 FQNEAQ (reference sequence). The trim removed 4 bases at V and 5 bases at J, leaving 10 bases unmatched.

The chain links TRBV5-5 to TRBJ2-7; D perhaps matches TRBD2 (6 bases). The CDR3 length is 15 residues. CDR1 SGHKS and CDR2 YYEKEE come from the germline V gene (reference sequence). Trimming removed 0 bases from V and 1 base from J, with 11 bases in between. CDR3 sequence: CASSLATGTSYEQYF. CDR3 coding DNA: TGTGCCAGCAGCTTGGCCACCGGGACTTCCTACGAGCAGTACTTC.

The chain links TRBV11-2 to TRBJ2-4, with a possible D match to TRBD2 (6 bases). This CDR3 spans 15 amino acids. Germline assignment: CDR1 SGHAT and CDR2 FQNNGV. Between the trimmed V and J ends, which lost 5 bases and 7 bases, there was a span of 18 bases. DNA for the CDR3: TGTGCCAGCAGCCCAGGGTCGGGAGTTGGGAACATTCAGTACTTC. It encodes CASSPGSGVGNIQYF. Drawing the rest from reference TRBV11-2 and TRBJ2-4, the complete variable domain is EAGVAQSPRYKIIEKRQSVAFWCNPISGHATLYWYQQILGQGPKLLIQFQNNGVVDDSQLPKDRFSAERLKGVDSTLKIQPAKLEDSAVYLCASSPGSGVGNIQYFGAGTRLSVL.

The chain is built from TRBV2 and TRBJ1-6; the D is unclear. This CDR3 is 15 amino acids long. V shed 1 base and J shed 8 bases, with 12 bases lying between them. The germline CDR1 and CDR2 sequences are SNHLY and FYNNEI. CDR3 in DNA: TGTGCCAGCAGTGAAGGGATTGATTCACATTCACCCCTCCACTTT. Protein: CASSEGIDSHSPLHF. Full variable domain (outside the CDR3, taken from reference TRBV2 and TRBJ1-6): EPEVTQTPSHQVTQMGQEVILRCVPISNHLYFYWYRQILGQKVEFLVSFYNNEISEKSEIFDDQFSVERPDGSNFTLKIRSTKLEDSAMYFCASSEGIDSHSPLHFGNGTRLTVT.

Points on this clone: Other DNA sequences in the sample encode the same CDR3. This chain connects TRBV5-6 to TRBJ2-7; D is uncertain. This CDR3 is built from 12 residues. Trimming cost V 3 bases and J 1 base, with 5 bases left between them. CDR1 is SGHDT, CDR2 YYEEEE, per germline. As DNA, the CDR3 is TGTGCCAGCAGCTCGGGTTCCTACGAGCAGTACTTC. Protein: CASSSGSYEQYF. The variable domain in full, with the rest retrieved from reference TRBV5-6 and TRBJ2-7, is DAGVTQSPTHLIKTRGQQVTLRCSPKSGHDTVSWYQQALGQGPQFIFQYYEEEERQRGNFPDRFSGHQFPNYSSELNVNALLLGDSALYLCASSSGSYEQYFGPGTRLTVT.

The chain joins TRBV9 to TRBJ2-2; 7 positions agree with TRBD1. The trim removed 3 bases at V and 6 bases at J, leaving 5 bases unmatched. CDR3 length equals 14 residues. Germline values: CDR1 SGDLS, CDR2 YYNGEE. The CDR3 DNA reads TGTGCCAGCAGCGCGGGACAGTTCGCCGGGGAGCTGTTTTTT. The encoded protein is CASSAGQFAGELFF.

The chain is built from TRBV2 and TRBJ2-5; D gene unclear. The V gene's germline CDR1 is SNHLY and CDR2 FYNNEI. V shed 4 bases and J shed 1 base, with 13 bases lying between them. This CDR3 comprises 15 residues. The CDR3 DNA sequence: TGTGCCAGCAGTGGAAGTGGAGAAACCCAAGAGACCCAGTACTTC. Protein: CASSGSGETQETQYF.

The chain combines TRBV4-3 with TRBJ2-3, with TRBD2 as a possible D gene (7 bases). V lost 0 bases and J 8 bases, leaving 18 bases between the germline ends. The germline V gene encodes CDR1 LGHNA and CDR2 YSLEER. The CDR3 totals 16 residues. CDR3 bases: TGCGCCAGCAGCCAAGATCGGGGGGCTCCGCAAGGTACGCAGTATTTT. Amino acid sequence: CASSQDRGAPQGTQYF.

The CDR3 bases are TGTGCCAGCGGATTTACAGGGGAGAGCTCCTACGAGCAGTACTTC. It specifies CASGFTGESSYEQYF. The gene calls are TRBV13 and TRBJ2-7; 7 nucleotides agree with TRBD1. Germline-derived CDR1 and CDR2 are PRHDT and FYEKMQ (reference sequence). This CDR3 is built from 15 residues. J gave up 0 bases and V 8 bases, and 10 bases lay outside the gene matches.

The CDR3 reads CAWMQGVSGSPLHF. The CDR3 nucleotides are TGTGCCTGGATGCAGGGGGTGTCGGGTTCACCCCTCCACTTT. The chain uses TRBV30 and TRBJ1-6; 7 bases map to TRBD1. Germline V gene lookup returns CDR1 GTSNPN and CDR2 SVGIG (reference sequence). V shed 4 bases, J shed 9 bases, and the junction held 9 bases outside the gene matches. The CDR3 is 14 amino acids.

With respect to this clone: Distinct nucleotide sequences in the sample also encode this CDR3. J is TRBJ2-5 and V is TRBV30; D perhaps matches TRBD2 (7 bases). With 4 bases removed from V and 4 bases from J, the gap between germline ends came to 16 bases. CDR3 length: 14 residues. Germline assignment: CDR1 GTSNPN and CDR2 SVGIG (reference sequence). The CDR3 is CAWMTGGNSETQYF. CDR3 nucleotide sequence: TGTGCCTGGATGACGGGGGGCAATTCAGAGACCCAGTACTTC.

The chain recombines TRBV5-1 with TRBJ2-3; 8 nucleotides match TRBD2. V lost 1 base to trimming and J lost 5 bases; unmatched junction nucleotides: 3. The germline V gene has CDR1 SGHRS and CDR2 YFSETQ. The CDR3 is made up of 14 amino acids. This chain's CDR3 is CASSLTSGLDTQYF. The CDR3 DNA is TGCGCCAGCAGCTTGACTAGCGGACTAGATACGCAGTATTTT.